The following is a T cell receptor beta chain sequence with its context. Its antigen is undetermined. The germline V gene has CDR1 SGHKS and CDR2 YYEKEE (reference sequence). Trimming removed 4 bases from V and 5 bases from J, with 13 bases in between. The CDR3 extends over 14 amino acids. PCR was performed a second time for about 7 to 11 cycles using a sample-barcoded 5' primer and a J-beta primer mix. Each TCR beta cDNA got a 12-nucleotide random molecular identifier. TCRdb processed the 5' RACE reads anew with MiXCR; each CDR3 protein has one entry. The table has over 1,500,000 distinct CDR3 sequences, about 50% seen once. The data are from a study of blood T cells in healthy people across ages. Study-level points and caveats: PBMCs that were unsorted prevented a conclusive naive versus antigen-experienced comparison. Across the age range, TCR beta diversity per million T cells fell in a roughly linear way. Relative to aged donors, long-lived donors carried more naive CD4+ cells and displayed higher diversity.

This receptor was identified in a woman aged 40 to 50 in good health. The sample comprised blood. V is TRBV5-5 and J is TRBJ1-5; D might be TRBD1 (5 bases). CDR3 bases: TGTGCCAGCAGCGCGGGGACGGAATATCAGCCCCAGCATTTT. Its protein product is CASSAGTEYQPQHF.